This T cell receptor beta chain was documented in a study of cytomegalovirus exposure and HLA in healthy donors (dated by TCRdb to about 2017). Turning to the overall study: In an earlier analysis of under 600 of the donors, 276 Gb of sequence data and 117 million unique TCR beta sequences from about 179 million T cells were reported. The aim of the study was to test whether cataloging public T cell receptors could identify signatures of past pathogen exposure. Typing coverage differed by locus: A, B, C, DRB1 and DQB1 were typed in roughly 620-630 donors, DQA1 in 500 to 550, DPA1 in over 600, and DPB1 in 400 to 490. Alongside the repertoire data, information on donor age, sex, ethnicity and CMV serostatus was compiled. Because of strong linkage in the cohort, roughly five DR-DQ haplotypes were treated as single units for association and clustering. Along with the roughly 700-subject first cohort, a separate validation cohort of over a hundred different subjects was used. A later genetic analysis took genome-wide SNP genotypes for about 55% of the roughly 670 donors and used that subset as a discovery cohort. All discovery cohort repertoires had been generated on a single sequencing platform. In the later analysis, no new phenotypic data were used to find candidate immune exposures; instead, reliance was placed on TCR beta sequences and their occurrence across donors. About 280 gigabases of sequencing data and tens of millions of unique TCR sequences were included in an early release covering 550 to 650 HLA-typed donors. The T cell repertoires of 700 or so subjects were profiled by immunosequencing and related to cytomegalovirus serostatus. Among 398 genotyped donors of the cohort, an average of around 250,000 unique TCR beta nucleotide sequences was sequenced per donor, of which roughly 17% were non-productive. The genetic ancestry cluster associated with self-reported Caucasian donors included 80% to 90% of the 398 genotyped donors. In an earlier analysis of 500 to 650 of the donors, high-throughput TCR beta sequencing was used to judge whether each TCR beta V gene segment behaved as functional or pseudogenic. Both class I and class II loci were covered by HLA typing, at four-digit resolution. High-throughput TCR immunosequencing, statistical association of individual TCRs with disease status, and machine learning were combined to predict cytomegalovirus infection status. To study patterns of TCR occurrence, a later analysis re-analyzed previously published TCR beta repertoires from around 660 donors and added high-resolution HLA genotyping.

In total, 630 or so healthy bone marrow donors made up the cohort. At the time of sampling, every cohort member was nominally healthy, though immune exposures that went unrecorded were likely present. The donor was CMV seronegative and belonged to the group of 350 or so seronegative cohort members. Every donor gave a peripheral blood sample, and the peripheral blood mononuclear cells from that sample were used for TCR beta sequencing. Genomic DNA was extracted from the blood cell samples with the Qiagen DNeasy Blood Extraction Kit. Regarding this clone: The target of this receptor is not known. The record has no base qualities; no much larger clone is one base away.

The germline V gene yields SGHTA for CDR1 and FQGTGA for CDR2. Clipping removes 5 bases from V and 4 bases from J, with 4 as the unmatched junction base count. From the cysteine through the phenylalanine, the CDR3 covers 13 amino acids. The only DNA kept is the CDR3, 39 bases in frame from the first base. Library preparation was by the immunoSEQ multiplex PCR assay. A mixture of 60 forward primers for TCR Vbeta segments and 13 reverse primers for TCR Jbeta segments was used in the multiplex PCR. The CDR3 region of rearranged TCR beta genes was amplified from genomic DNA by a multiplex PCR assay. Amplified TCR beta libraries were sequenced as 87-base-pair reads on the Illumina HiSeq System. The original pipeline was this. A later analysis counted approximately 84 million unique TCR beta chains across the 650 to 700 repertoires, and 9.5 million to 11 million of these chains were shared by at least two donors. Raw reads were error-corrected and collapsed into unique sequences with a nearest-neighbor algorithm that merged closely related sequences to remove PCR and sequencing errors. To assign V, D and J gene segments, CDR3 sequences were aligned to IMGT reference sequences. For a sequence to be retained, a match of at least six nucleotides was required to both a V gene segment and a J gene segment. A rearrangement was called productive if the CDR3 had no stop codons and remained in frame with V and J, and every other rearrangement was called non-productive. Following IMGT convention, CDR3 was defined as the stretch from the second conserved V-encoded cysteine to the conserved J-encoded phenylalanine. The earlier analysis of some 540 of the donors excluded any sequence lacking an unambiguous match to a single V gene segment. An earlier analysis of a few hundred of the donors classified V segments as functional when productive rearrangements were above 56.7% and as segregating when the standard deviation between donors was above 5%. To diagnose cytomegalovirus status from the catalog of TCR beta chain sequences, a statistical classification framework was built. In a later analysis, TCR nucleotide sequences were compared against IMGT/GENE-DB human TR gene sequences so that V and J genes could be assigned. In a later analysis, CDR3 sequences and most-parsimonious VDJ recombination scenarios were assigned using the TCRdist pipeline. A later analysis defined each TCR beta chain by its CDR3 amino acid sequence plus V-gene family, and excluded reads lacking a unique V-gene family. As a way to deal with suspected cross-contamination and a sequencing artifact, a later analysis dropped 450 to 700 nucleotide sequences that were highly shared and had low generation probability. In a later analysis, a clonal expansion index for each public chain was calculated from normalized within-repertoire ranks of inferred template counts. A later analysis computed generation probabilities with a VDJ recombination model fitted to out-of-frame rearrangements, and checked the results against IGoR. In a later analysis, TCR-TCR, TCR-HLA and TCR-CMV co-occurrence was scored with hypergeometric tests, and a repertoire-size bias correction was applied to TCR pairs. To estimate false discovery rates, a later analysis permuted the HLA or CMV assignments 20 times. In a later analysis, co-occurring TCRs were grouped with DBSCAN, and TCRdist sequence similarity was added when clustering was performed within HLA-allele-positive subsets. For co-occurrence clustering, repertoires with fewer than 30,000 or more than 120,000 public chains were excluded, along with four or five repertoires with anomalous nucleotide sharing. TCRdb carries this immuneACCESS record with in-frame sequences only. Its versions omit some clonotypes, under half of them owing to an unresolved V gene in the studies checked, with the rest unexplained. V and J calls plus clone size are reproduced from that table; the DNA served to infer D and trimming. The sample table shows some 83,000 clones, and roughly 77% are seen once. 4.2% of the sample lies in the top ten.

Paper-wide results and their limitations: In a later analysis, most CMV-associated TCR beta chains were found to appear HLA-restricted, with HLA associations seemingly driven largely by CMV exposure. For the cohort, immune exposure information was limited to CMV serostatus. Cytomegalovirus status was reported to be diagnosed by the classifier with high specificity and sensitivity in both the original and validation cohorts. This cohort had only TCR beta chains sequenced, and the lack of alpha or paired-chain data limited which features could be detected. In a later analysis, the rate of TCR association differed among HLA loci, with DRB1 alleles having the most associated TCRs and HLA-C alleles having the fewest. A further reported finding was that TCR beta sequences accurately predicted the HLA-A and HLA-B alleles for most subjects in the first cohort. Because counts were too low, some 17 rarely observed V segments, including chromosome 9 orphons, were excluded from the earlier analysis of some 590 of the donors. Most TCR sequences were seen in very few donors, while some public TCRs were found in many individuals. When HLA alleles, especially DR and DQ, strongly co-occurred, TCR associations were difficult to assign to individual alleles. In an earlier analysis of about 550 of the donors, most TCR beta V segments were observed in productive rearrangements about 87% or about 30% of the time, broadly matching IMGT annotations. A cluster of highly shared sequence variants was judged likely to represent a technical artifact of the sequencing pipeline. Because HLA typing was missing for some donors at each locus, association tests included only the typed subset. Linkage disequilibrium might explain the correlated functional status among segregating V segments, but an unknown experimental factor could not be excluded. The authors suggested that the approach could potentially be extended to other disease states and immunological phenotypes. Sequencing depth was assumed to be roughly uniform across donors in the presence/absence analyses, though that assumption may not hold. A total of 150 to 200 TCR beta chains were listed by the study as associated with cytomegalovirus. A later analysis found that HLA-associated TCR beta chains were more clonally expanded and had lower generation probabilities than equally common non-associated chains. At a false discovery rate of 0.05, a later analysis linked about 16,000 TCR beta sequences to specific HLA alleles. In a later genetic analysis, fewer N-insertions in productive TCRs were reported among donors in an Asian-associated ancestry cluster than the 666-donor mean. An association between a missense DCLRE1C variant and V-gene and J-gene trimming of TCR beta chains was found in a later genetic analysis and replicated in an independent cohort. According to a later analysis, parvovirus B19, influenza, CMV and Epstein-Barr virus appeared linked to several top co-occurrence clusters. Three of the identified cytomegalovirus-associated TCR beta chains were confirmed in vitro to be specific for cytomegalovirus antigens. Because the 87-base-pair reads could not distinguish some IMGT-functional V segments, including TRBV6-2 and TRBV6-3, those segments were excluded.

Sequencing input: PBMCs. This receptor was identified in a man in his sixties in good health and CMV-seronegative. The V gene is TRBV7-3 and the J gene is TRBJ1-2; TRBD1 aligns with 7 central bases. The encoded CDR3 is CASSQGGTYGYTF. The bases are TGTGCCAGCAGCCAAGGGGGCACCTATGGCTACACCTTC.